The 23 T cell receptor beta chains below come from one sample, sequenced in a study of neurological immune-mediated disorders. Via MiXCR, TCRdb re-called the 5' RACE reads, giving one row per CDR3 protein. The top ten hold around 27% of the sample, which has approximately 30,000 distinct CDR3 sequences, more than 4% seen once. The sample taken for sequencing was CD4+ T cells from blood. The receptors originated from a woman in her 40s in good health.

This clonotype was found many times. The J gene is TRBJ2-7, the V gene TRBV7-2, with unresolved D. The V gene's germline CDR1 is SGHTA and CDR2 FQGNSA. This CDR3 spans 15 amino acids. V gave up 1 base and J gave up 12 bases, with 22 bases separating them. The CDR3 bases are TGTGCCAGCAGCTTAGTTGGGGAACGCGGCTTACCGCGGTACTTC. As protein: CASSLVGERGLPRYF.

At least ten counts were recorded for this clonotype. This chain connects TRBV5-1 to TRBJ2-7; perhaps TRBD1 as D (5 bases). Germline V gene lookup returns CDR1 SGHRS and CDR2 YFSETQ. V was clipped by 4 bases and J by 4 bases, with 12 bases between them. The CDR3 is made up of 13 amino acids. The CDR3 loop reads CASSPQAVYEQYF. CDR3 in DNA: TGCGCCAGCAGCCCACAGGCCGTTTACGAGCAGTACTTC.

This clonotype has a count of ten or more. This chain links TRBV7-2 with TRBJ2-1, with unresolved D. The CDR3 is 15 residues long. V lost 3 bases and J lost 0, with 9 bases in between. Germline assignment: CDR1 SGHTA and CDR2 FQGNSA. The chain's CDR3 is CASSFHTSSYNEQFF. CDR3 nucleotide sequence: TGTGCCAGCAGCTTCCACACCAGCTCCTACAATGAGCAGTTCTTC.

This clonotype has a count of ten or more. The V and J genes are TRBV5-1 and TRBJ2-5; D is perhaps TRBD1 or TRBD2 (5 bases each). This CDR3 has 13 amino acids. Germline loops: CDR1 SGHRS, CDR2 YFSETQ. Trimming removed 4 bases at V and 1 base at J, with 8 bases between. The CDR3 spells CASSPGPQETQYF. The DNA of the CDR3 is TGCGCCAGCAGCCCGGGACCCCAAGAGACCCAGTACTTC.

This clonotype occurred many times. The V and J genes are TRBV12-3 or TRBV12-4 and TRBJ2-2, with D unclear. V was cut by 3 bases and J by 7 bases, with 3 bases left in between. The CDR3 spans 11 residues. The CDR3 region is CASSLLGELFF. DNA of the CDR3: TGTGCCAGCAGTTTGCTCGGGGAGCTGTTTTTT.

This clonotype was seen at least ten times. This rearrangement joins TRBV20-1 to TRBJ2-5, with D maybe TRBD1 (5 bases). Per the germline V gene, CDR1 is DFQATT and CDR2 is SNEGSKA (reference sequence). The CDR3 has 12 residues. V lost 6 bases to trimming and J lost 3 bases, with 11 bases between them. This chain's CDR3 is CSATTEKETQYF. CDR3 DNA: TGCAGTGCGACGACAGAGAAAGAGACCCAGTACTTC.

This clonotype has at least ten counts. The chain combines TRBV20-1 with TRBJ2-1, with TRBD2 identical over 9 bases. Germline CDR1 DFQATT, CDR2 SNEGSKA (reference sequence). The CDR3 runs 13 residues. After removal of 6 bases from V and 5 bases from J, the junction contained 5 bases not matched to a gene. The CDR3 coding sequence is TGCAGTGCAAAGCGGGAGGTAAACAATGAGCAGTTCTTC. Translated: CSAKREVNNEQFF.

This clonotype has ten or more counts. V gene TRBV7-2 combines with J gene TRBJ2-1, with D unresolved. This CDR3 is 13 amino acids long. Per germline, CDR1 SGHTA and CDR2 FQGNSA. Trimming took 4 bases from V and 6 from J, leaving 10 bases between them. This chain's CDR3 is CASSYQVPNEQFF. The CDR3 coding sequence is TGTGCCAGCAGCTACCAAGTCCCCAATGAGCAGTTCTTC.

This clonotype has ten or more counts. V gene TRBV27 combines with J gene TRBJ2-4, with 7 bases aligning to TRBD1. Germline CDR1 is MNHEY and CDR2 is SMNVEV (reference sequence). The V segment lost 4 bases and the J segment 9 bases; nucleotides outside the gene matches: 6. The CDR3 is 13 amino acids. The CDR3: CASSSETGLIQYF. Written as DNA, the CDR3 is TGTGCCAGCAGTTCCGAGACAGGGCTCATTCAGTACTTC.

This clonotype was recorded many times. The CDR3 nucleotides read TGTGCCAGCAGCTTTAAACCGGGAGAGAATGAGCAGTTCTTC. Protein: CASSFKPGENEQFF. V usage is TRBV7-2 and J usage is TRBJ2-1, with D tentatively TRBD2 (6 bases). The germline V gene has CDR1 SGHTA and CDR2 FQGNSA. The V end lost 3 bases, the J end lost 7 bases, and 13 bases lay between the germline ends. The CDR3 is 14 residues long.

This clonotype was counted ten times or more. The chain joins TRBV12-3 or TRBV12-4 to TRBJ1-5; no reliable D call. V was clipped by 8 bases and J by 0 bases, with 5 bases between them. This CDR3 spans 12 amino acids. The CDR3 nucleotides are TGTGCCAGCGCAAATAGCAATCAGCCCCAGCATTTT. Translating gives CASANSNQPQHF.

This clonotype was observed many times. The chain has TRBV7-2 and TRBJ2-1; D gene uncertain. There are 14 residues in the CDR3. Germline V gene lookup returns CDR1 SGHTA and CDR2 FQGNSA. V was clipped by 2 bases and J by 8 bases, with 13 bases between them. CDR3 protein: CASSLTSNSYEQFF. The CDR3 DNA is TGTGCCAGCAGCTTAACGTCGAACAGCTATGAGCAGTTCTTC.

This clonotype was counted at least ten times. The chain is built from TRBV28 and TRBJ1-1; D ambiguous. The length of the CDR3 is 12 residues. From germline, CDR1 is MDHEN and CDR2 SYDVKM. V was shortened by 6 bases and J by 1 base, with 6 bases between the two germline ends. As DNA, the CDR3 is TGTGCCAGCAGCAACTGGAACACTGAAGCTTTCTTT. The encoded protein is CASSNWNTEAFF.

This clonotype has ten or more counts. The rearrangement uses TRBV5-1 and TRBJ2-3, with 10 bases identical to TRBD2. The CDR3 runs 17 residues. Germline V CDR1 and CDR2: SGHRS, YFSETQ. V dropped 0 bases and J dropped 6; count of bases not matched to a gene: 10. CDR3 sequence: CASSLGLAGASRDTQYF. The CDR3 DNA follows: TGCGCCAGCAGCTTGGGGCTAGCGGGAGCCTCAAGGGATACGCAGTATTTT.

This clonotype was picked up many times. This chain uses TRBV20-1 with TRBJ1-2; 8 nucleotides agree with TRBD1. The CDR3 is 13 amino acids. Looked up from germline, CDR1 is DFQATT and CDR2 is SNEGSKA (reference sequence). V was clipped by 5 bases and J by 6 bases; unmatched bases: 8. CDR3 region: CSAPPDRGNGYTF. CDR3 DNA: TGCAGTGCTCCGCCCGACAGGGGCAATGGCTACACCTTC.

This clonotype was recorded many times. The genes are TRBV5-1 and TRBJ2-7; TRBD1 matches 9 bases. Germline lookup yields CDR1 SGHRS and CDR2 YFSETQ. The J segment lost 2 bases and the V segment lost 5 bases, leaving 8 bases of the junction unmatched. The length of the CDR3 is 15 residues. In nucleotides, the CDR3 is TGCGCCAGCAGGAATCACGGGACAGGGACCTACGAGCAGTACTTC. Amino acid sequence: CASRNHGTGTYEQYF.

This clonotype was counted many times. The genes are TRBV20-1 and TRBJ2-3; 10 nucleotides match TRBD2. Unmatched junction bases numbered 11, after V lost 2 bases and J lost 6 bases. CDR1 is DFQATT, CDR2 SNEGSKA, per germline (reference sequence). The CDR3 extends over 16 amino acids. Written as DNA, the CDR3 is TGCAGTGCTAGATTTAGCCCTAGCGGGAGATTCGATACGCAGTATTTT. It encodes CSARFSPSGRFDTQYF.

In this sample, this clonotype turned up many times. The chain has TRBV6-5 and TRBJ2-3; 7 bases are shared with TRBD2. The V gene's germline CDR1 is MNHEY and CDR2 SVGAGI. The junction had 1 base not matched to a gene; V was cut back by 0 bases and J by 4 bases. This CDR3 region has 14 residues. The CDR3 sequence is CASSYSGRADTQYF. CDR3 nucleotide sequence: TGTGCCAGCAGTTACTCGGGGAGGGCAGATACGCAGTATTTT.

Ten or more counts support this clonotype. The chain has TRBV5-6 and TRBJ1-5, with a tentative D call TRBD1 (5 bases). Germline V lookup: CDR1 SGHDT, CDR2 YYEEEE. V was pared by 2 bases and J by 5 bases, with 17 bases between. There are 16 residues in the CDR3. The CDR3 here is CASSLRGSPPHQPQHF. The CDR3 bases are TGTGCCAGCAGCTTAAGGGGCAGTCCTCCTCATCAGCCCCAGCATTTT.

This clonotype was seen ten or more times. The rearrangement links TRBV15 to TRBJ2-2; D might be TRBD1 (6 bases). Germline CDR1 reads LNHNV; CDR2 reads YYDKDF (reference sequence). Trimming stripped 8 bases from V and 6 bases from J, with 25 bases between. This CDR3 has 17 residues. CDR3 in DNA: TGTGCCACCCTGTCGAGCGTCCAGGGGATGGTCCCCGGGGAGCTGTTTTTT. It translates to CATLSSVQGMVPGELFF. Combining the CDR3 with reference TRBV15 and TRBJ2-2 gives the whole variable domain DAMVIQNPRYQVTQFGKPVTLSCSQTLNHNVMYWYQQKSSQAPKLLFHYYDKDFNNEADTPDNFQSRRPNTSFCFLDIRSPGLGDTAMYLCATLSSVQGMVPGELFFGEGSRLTVL.

This clonotype showed up many times. The gene calls are TRBV20-1 and TRBJ2-1, with 8 bases identical to TRBD2. With V trimmed by 7 bases and J by 8 bases, 13 bases remained unmatched. The CDR3 covers 14 residues. Germline-derived CDR1 and CDR2 are DFQATT and SNEGSKA (reference sequence). The CDR3: CSVNGRALVDEQFF. The CDR3 DNA is TGCAGTGTCAACGGGAGGGCCCTCGTCGATGAGCAGTTCTTC.

In its sample, this clonotype was seen once. At one of its ends the junction is not consistent with the germline gene, which may arise from a read error. The gene calls are TRBV5-6 and TRBJ1-2; D may be TRBD1 (6 bases). Germline V CDR1 and CDR2: SGHDT, YYEEEE. The CDR3 loop spans 14 amino acids. CDR3 protein: CASSLEGTPHGYTF. Written as DNA, the CDR3 is TGTGCCAGTAGCTTGGAAGGGACACCGCATGGCTACACCTTC. Combining the CDR3 with reference TRBV5-6 and TRBJ1-2 gives the whole variable domain DAGVTQSPTHLIKTRGQQVTLRCSPKSGHDTVSWYQQALGQGPQFIFQYYEEEERQRGNFPDRFSGHQFPNYSSELNVNALLLGDSALYLCASSLEGTPHGYTFGSGTRLTVV.

This clonotype showed up many times. This sequence joins TRBV20-1 and TRBJ1-3; the D gene is possibly TRBD1 (5 bases). Trimming cost V 1 base and J 8 bases, with 12 bases left between them. The CDR3 is 13 residues long. Germline CDR1 and CDR2: DFQATT and SNEGSKA (reference sequence). CDR3 nucleotides: TGCAGTGCTAGAGGCACAGGCAGGGACACCATATATTTT. Protein: CSARGTGRDTIYF.